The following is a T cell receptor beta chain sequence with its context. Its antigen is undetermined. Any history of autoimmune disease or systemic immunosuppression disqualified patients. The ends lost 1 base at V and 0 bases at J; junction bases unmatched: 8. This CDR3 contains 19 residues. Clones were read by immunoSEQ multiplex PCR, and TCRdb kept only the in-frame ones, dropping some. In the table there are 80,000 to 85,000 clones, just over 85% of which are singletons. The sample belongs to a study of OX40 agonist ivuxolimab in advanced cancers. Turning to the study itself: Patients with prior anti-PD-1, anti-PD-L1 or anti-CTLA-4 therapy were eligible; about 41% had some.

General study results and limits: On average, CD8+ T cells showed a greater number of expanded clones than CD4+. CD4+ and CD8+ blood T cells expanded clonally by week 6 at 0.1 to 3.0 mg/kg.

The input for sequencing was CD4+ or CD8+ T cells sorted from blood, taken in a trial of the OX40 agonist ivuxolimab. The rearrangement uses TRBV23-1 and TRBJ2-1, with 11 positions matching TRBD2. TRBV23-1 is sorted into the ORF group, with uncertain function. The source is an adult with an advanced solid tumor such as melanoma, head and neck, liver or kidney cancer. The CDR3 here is CASSQYGTSGGNSYNEQFF. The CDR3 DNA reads TGCGCCAGCAGTCAATATGGGACTAGCGGCGGGAACTCCTACAATGAGCAGTTCTTC.